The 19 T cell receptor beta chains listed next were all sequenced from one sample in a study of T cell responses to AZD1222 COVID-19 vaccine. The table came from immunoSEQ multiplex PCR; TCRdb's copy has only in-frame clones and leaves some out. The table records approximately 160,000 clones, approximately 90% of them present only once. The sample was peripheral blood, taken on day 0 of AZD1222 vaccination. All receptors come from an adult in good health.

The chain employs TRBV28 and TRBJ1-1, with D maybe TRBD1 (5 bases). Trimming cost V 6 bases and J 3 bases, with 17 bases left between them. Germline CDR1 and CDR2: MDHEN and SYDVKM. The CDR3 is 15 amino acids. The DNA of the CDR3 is TGTGCCAGCAGCCCCCGGGGGACGGGGCACACTGAAGCTTTCTTT. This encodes CASSPRGTGHTEAFF.

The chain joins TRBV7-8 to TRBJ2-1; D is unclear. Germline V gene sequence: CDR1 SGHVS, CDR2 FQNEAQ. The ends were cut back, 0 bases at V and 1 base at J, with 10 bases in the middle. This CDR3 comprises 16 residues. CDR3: CASSLARTLSYNEQFF. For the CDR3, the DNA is TGTGCCAGCAGCTTAGCGAGGACCCTTTCCTACAATGAGCAGTTCTTC.

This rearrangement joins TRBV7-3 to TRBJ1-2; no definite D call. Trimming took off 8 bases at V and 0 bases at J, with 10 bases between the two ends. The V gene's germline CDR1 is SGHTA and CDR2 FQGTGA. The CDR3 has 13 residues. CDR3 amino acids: CASSEGANYGYTF. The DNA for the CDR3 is TGTGCCAGCTCGGAGGGTGCTAACTATGGCTACACCTTC.

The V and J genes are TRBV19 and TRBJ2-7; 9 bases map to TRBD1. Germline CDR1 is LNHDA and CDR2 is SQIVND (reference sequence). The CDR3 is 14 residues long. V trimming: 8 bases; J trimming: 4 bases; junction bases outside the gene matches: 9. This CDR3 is CASRRTGEDYEQYF. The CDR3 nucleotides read TGTGCCAGTCGGAGGACAGGGGAAGATTACGAGCAGTACTTC.

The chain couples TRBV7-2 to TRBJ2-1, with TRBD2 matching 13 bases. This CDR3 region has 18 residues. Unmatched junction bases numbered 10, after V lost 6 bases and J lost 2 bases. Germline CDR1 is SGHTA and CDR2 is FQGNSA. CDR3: CASSYSPGLAGPYNEQFF. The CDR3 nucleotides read TGTGCCAGCAGTTACAGTCCGGGACTAGCGGGACCCTACAATGAGCAGTTCTTC.

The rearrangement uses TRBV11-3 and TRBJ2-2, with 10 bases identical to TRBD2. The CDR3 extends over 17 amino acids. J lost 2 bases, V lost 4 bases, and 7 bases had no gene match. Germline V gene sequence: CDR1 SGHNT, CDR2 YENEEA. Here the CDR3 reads CASSSRTSGVNTGELFF. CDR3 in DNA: TGTGCCAGCAGCTCGAGAACTAGCGGGGTTAACACCGGGGAGCTGTTTTTT.

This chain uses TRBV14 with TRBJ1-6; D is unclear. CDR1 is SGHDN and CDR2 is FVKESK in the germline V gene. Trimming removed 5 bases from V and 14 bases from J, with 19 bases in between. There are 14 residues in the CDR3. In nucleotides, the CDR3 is TGTGCCAGCAGCAAAGGACCGGGCCTTTTAACCCTCCACTTT. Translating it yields CASSKGPGLLTLHF. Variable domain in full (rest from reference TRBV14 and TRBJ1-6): EAGVTQFPSHSVIEKGQTVTLRCDPISGHDNLYWYRRVMGKEIKFLLHFVKESKQDESGMPNNRFLAERTGGTYSTLKVQPAELEDSGVYFCASSKGPGLLTLHFGNGTRLTVT.

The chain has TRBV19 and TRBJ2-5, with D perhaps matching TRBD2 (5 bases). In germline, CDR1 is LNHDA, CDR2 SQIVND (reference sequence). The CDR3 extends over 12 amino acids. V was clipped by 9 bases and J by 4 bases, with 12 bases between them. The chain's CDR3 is CASGEGVETQYF. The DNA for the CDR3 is TGTGCCAGCGGGGAAGGAGTAGAGACCCAGTACTTC. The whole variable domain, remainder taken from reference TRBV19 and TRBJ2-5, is DGGITQSPKYLFRKEGQNVTLSCEQNLNHDAMYWYRQDPGQGLRLIYYSQIVNDFQKGDIAEGYSVSREKKESFPLTVTSAQKNPTAFYLCASGEGVETQYFGPGTRLLVL.

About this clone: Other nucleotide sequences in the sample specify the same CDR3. CDR3 nucleotides: TGTGCCAGCAGCTTAGGGTCTGGAAACACCATATATTTT. Translated, it gives CASSLGSGNTIYF. The chain carries TRBV7-9 and TRBJ1-3, with D unresolved. V lost 1 base, J lost 1 base, and 2 bases lay in between. CDR3 length equals 13 residues. Germline assignment: CDR1 SEHNR and CDR2 FQNEAQ (reference sequence). Using reference TRBV7-9 and TRBJ1-3 for the parts outside the CDR3, the full variable domain is DTGVSQNPRHKITKRGQNVTFRCDPISEHNRLYWYRQTLGQGPEFLTYFQNEAQLEKSRLLSDRFSAERPKGSFSTLEIQRTEQGDSAMYLCASSLGSGNTIYFGEGSWLTVV.

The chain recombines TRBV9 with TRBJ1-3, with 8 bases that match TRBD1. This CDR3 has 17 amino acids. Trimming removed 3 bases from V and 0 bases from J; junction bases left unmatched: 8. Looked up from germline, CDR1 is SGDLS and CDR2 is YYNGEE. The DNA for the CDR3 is TGTGCCAGCAGCGCGACAGGGGTGGGAAGCTCTGGAAACACCATATATTTT. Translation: CASSATGVGSSGNTIYF.

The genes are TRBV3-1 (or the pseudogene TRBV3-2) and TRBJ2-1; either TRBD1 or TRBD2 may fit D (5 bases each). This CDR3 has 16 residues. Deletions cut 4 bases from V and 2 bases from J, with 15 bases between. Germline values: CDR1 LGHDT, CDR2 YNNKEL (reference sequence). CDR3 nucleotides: TGTGCCAGCAGCCCTACAAGGGACGTAGCCTACAATGAGCAGTTCTTC. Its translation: CASSPTRDVAYNEQFF.

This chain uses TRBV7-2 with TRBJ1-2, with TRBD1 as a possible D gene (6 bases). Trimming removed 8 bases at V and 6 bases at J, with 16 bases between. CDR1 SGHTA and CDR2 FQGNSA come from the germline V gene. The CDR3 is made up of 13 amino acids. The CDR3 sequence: CASVTGSPHGYTF. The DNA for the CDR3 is TGTGCCAGCGTTACAGGGTCTCCCCATGGCTACACCTTC.

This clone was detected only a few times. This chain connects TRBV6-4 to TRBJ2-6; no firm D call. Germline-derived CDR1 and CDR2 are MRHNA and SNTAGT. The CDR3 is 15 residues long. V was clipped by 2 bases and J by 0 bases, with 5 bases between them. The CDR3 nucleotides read TGTGCCAGCAGTGACAGTATCTCTGGGGCCAACGTCCTGACTTTC. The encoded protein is CASSDSISGANVLTF.

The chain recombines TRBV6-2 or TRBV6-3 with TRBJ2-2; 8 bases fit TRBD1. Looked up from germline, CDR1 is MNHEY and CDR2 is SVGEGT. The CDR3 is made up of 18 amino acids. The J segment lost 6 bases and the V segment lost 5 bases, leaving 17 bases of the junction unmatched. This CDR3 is CASSPRGVTGVGAGELFF. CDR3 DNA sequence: TGTGCCAGCAGTCCCCGGGGCGTGACAGGGGTTGGGGCCGGGGAGCTGTTTTTT.

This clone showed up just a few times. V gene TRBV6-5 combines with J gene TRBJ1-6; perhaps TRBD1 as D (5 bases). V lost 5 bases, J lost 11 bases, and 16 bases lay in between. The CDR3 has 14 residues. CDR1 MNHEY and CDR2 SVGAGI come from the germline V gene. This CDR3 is CASSLQGGGAPLHF. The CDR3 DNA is TGTGCCAGCAGTCTTCAGGGCGGGGGAGCACCCCTCCACTTT.

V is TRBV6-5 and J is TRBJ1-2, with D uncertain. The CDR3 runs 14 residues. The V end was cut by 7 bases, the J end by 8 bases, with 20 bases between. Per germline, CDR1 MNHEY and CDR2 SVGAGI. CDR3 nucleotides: TGTGCCAGCAAAAACTGGATAGGCCAGAGAGGCTACACCTTC. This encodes CASKNWIGQRGYTF.

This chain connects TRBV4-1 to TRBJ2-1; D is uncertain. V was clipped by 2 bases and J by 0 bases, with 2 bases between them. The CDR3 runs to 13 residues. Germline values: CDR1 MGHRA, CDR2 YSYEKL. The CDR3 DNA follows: TGCGCCAGCAGCCAATTCTCCTACAATGAGCAGTTCTTC. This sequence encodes CASSQFSYNEQFF.

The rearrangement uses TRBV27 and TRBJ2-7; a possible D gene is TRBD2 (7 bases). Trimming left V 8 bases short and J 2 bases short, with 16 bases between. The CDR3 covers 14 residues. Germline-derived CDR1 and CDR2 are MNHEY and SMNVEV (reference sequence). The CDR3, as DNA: TGTGCCAGCGGGTTAGGGGGGGGTGCCTACGAGCAGTACTTC. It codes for CASGLGGGAYEQYF.

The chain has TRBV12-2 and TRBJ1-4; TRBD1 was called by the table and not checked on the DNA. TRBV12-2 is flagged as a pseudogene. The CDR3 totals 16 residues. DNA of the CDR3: TGTGCAAGTCGCTTAAGATCCAGGGTTGGGTATGAAAAACTGTTTTTT. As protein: CASRLRSRVGYEKLFF.